A single sample gave rise to the 11 T cell receptor beta chains below, sequenced in a study of cytomegalovirus exposure and HLA in healthy donors. The PCR used 60 Vbeta and 13 Jbeta primers. Profiling relied on immunoSEQ multiplex PCR, and the TCRdb table lists in-frame clones only, not all of them. This sample yields 50,000 to 70,000 clones, of which roughly 83% are seen a single time; approximately 1.5% belongs to the top ten. The sample taken for sequencing was PBMCs. The source is a human donor in good health.

This clone is a singleton in its sample. The chain's CDR3 is CASSLAVDRGYEQYF. The CDR3 region has the DNA TGTGCCAGCAGCTTAGCTGTGGACAGGGGCTACGAGCAGTACTTC. J is TRBJ2-5 and V is TRBV7-2; 9 bases align to TRBD1. The DNA end is a closer match to TRBJ2-7, so the J assignment may be wrong. Looked up from germline, CDR1 is SGHTA and CDR2 is FQGNSA. The length of the CDR3 is 15 residues.

This clone was picked up one time. This sequence joins TRBV5-8 and TRBJ2-7; 8 bases are a match to TRBD2. This CDR3 spans 14 amino acids. V dropped 6 bases and J dropped 0; count of bases not matched to a gene: 5. Germline CDR1 reads SGHTS; CDR2 reads YDEGEE. This CDR3 reads CASKTGTSSYEQYF. Here the CDR3 DNA reads TGTGCCAGCAAGACCGGGACTAGCTCCTACGAGCAGTACTTC.

The chain couples TRBV6-5 to TRBJ1-2; 11 nucleotides agree with TRBD1. The germline V gene has CDR1 MNHEY and CDR2 SVGAGI. This CDR3 region has 14 residues. With V trimmed by 6 bases and J by 8 bases, 8 bases remained unmatched. The CDR3 DNA follows: TGTGCCAGCAGCTCCGGACAGGGGGCGTCCGGCTACACCTTC. Protein sequence: CASSSGQGASGYTF.

This chain joins TRBV15 and TRBJ2-6; tentatively, D is TRBD1 (6 bases). Germline V lookup: CDR1 LNHNV, CDR2 YYDKDF (reference sequence). V dropped 3 bases and J dropped 0 bases, with 9 bases sitting between them. The CDR3 runs to 16 residues. For the CDR3, the DNA is TGTGCCACCAGCAGTGGGGGCCTCTCTGGGGCCAACGTCCTGACTTTC. Translating it yields CATSSGGLSGANVLTF.

The V call is TRBV6-1, the J call TRBJ1-4, with D possibly matching TRBD1 (6 bases). This CDR3 contains 16 residues. The germline V gene encodes CDR1 MNHNS and CDR2 SASEGT. Trimming stripped 3 bases from V and 1 base from J, with 12 bases between. As DNA, the CDR3 is TGTGCCAGCAGTGATTACAGGGTCTTAACTAATGAAAAACTGTTTTTT. Translation gives CASSDYRVLTNEKLFF.

J is TRBJ2-1 and V is TRBV9; a weak D match, TRBD2 (7 bases). The CDR3 totals 16 residues. Germline V gives CDR1 SGDLS, CDR2 YYNGEE. The V end lost 4 bases, the J end lost 4 bases, and 18 bases lay between the germline ends. The CDR3 nucleotides are TGTGCCAGCAGCACCCTTGGGGCGGGGGCGTACAATGAGCAGTTCTTC. Translating gives CASSTLGAGAYNEQFF.

This clone was detected once. The rearrangement joins TRBV7-2 to TRBJ2-7, with 8 bases matching TRBD1. The ends lost 4 bases at V and 3 bases at J; junction bases unmatched: 8. The CDR3 spans 15 residues. Germline CDR1 reads SGHTA; CDR2 reads FQGNSA. The CDR3 is CASSWLPGQVYEQYF. DNA for the CDR3: TGTGCCAGCAGCTGGCTCCCGGGACAGGTCTACGAGCAGTACTTC.

This CDR3 is CASTGEQGAGQPQHF. The CDR3 DNA follows: TGTGCCAGCACCGGGGAACAGGGGGCCGGTCAGCCCCAGCATTTT. This rearrangement joins TRBV6-1 to TRBJ1-5, with 9 bases matching TRBD1. CDR3 length: 15 amino acids. Germline assignment: CDR1 MNHNS and CDR2 SASEGT. The V gene end was trimmed by 7 bases and the J gene end by 6 bases; junction bases not matched to a gene: 10.

This chain joins TRBV27 and TRBJ2-2; no firm D call. CDR1 MNHEY and CDR2 SMNVEV come from the germline V gene (reference sequence). Trimming shortened V by 3 bases and J by 4 bases, and 6 bases separated the two germline ends. This CDR3 has 13 amino acids. CDR3 loop: CASSLSRTGELFF. The DNA of the CDR3 is TGTGCCAGCAGTTTGTCTCGCACCGGGGAGCTGTTTTTT.

This chain connects TRBV5-6 to TRBJ2-1; D unresolved. Trimming took off 0 bases at V and 10 bases at J, with 5 bases between the two ends. The germline CDR1 and CDR2 sequences are SGHDT and YYEEEE. The CDR3 contains 11 residues. For the CDR3, the DNA is TGTGCCAGCAGCTTGGCGGAGGAGCAGTTCTTC. This gives the protein CASSLAEEQFF.

This chain joins TRBV11-2 and TRBJ1-1; D is uncertain. Germline loops: CDR1 SGHAT, CDR2 FQNNGV. The ends were cut back, 3 bases at V and 4 bases at J, with 18 bases in the middle. The CDR3 extends over 16 amino acids. CDR3 nucleotide sequence: TGTGCCAGCAGCTTTAGGCCCCCACGGGTAAGCACTGAAGCTTTCTTT. This translates into CASSFRPPRVSTEAFF.